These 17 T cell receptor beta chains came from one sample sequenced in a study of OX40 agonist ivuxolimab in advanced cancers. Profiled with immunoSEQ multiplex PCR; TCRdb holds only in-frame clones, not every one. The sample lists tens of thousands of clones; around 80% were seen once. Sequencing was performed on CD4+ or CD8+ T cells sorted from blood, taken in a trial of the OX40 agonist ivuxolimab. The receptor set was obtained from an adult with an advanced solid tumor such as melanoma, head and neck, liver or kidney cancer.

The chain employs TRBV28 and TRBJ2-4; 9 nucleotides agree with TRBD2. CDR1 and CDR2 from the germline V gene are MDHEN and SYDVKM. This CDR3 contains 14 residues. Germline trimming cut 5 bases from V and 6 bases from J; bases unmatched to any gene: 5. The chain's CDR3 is CASSPQRGANIQYF. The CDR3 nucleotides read TGTGCCAGCAGTCCGCAGCGGGGGGCAAACATTCAGTACTTC.

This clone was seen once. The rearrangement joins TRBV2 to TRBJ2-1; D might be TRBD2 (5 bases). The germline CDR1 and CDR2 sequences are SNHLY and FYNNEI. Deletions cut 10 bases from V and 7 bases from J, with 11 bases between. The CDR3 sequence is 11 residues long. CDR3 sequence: CAMDWWNEQFF. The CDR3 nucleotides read TGTGCCATGGACTGGTGGAATGAGCAGTTCTTC.

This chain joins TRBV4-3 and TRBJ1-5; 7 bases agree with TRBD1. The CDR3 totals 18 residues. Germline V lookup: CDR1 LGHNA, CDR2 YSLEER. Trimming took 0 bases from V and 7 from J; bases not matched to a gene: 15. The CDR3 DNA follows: TGCGCCAGCAGCCAAGAACCACCCGTAAGGGGGCAATGGCAGCCCCAGCATTTT. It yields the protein CASSQEPPVRGQWQPQHF.

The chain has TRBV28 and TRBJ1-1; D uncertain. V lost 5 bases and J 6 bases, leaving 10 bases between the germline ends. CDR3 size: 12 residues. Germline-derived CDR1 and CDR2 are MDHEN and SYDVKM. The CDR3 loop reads CASSLLHSEAFF. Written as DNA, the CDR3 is TGTGCCAGCAGTCTCTTGCATTCTGAAGCTTTCTTT. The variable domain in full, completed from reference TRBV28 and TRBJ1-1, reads DVKVTQSSRYLVKRTGEKVFLECVQDMDHENMFWYRQDPGLGLRLIYFSYDVKMKEKGDIPEGYSVSREKKERFSLILESASTNQTSMYLCASSLLHSEAFFGQGTRLTVV.

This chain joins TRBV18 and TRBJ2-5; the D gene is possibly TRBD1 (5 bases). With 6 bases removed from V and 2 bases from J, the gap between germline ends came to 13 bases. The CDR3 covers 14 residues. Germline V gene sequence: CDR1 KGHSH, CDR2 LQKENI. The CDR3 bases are TGTGCCAGCTCGAGCCAGGGATCGCAAGAGACCCAGTACTTC. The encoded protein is CASSSQGSQETQYF.

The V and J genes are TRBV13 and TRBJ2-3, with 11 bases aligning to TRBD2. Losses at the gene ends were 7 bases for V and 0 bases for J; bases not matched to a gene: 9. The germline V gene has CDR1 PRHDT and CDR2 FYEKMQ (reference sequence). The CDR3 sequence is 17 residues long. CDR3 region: CASISTSGRTSTDTQYF. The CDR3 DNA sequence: TGTGCCAGCATCTCAACTAGCGGGAGAACCAGCACAGATACGCAGTATTTT. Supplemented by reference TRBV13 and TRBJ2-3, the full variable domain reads AAGVIQSPRHLIKEKRETATLKCYPIPRHDTVYWYQQGPGQDPQFLISFYEKMQSDKGSIPDRFSAQQFSDYHSELNMSSLELGDSALYFCASISTSGRTSTDTQYFGPGTRLTVL.

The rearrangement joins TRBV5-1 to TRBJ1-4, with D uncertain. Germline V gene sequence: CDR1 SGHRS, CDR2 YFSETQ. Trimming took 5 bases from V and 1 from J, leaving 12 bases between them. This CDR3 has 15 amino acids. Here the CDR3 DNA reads TGCGCCAGCAGTCGTGATGTGGGAACTAATGAAAAACTGTTTTTT. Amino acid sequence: CASSRDVGTNEKLFF.

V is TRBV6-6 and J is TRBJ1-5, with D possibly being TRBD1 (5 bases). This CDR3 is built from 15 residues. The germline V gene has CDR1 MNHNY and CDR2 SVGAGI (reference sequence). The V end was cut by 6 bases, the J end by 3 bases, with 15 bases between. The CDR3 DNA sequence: TGTGCCAGCAGAAACCCAAACAGGCTCAATCAGCCCCAGCATTTT. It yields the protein CASRNPNRLNQPQHF.

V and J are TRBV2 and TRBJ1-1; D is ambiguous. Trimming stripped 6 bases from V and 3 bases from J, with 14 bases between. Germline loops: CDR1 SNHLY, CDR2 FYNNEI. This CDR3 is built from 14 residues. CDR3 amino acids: CASRSSGRYTEAFF. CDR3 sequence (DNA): TGTGCCAGCAGATCCTCCGGGAGATACACTGAAGCTTTCTTT.

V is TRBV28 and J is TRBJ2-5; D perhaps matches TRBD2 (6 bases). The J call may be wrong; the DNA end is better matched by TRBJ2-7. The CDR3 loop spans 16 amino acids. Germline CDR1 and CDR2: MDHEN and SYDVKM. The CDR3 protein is CASSSGGSPDSYEQYF. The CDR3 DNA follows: TGTGCCAGCTCCTCTGGGGGGAGTCCGGACTCCTACGAGCAGTACTTC.

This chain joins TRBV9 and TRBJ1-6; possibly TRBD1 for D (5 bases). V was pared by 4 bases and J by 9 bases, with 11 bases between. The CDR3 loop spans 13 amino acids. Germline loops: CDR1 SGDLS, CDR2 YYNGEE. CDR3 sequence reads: CASSSRDLSPLHF. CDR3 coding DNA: TGTGCCAGCAGCTCTCGGGACCTTTCACCCCTCCACTTT.

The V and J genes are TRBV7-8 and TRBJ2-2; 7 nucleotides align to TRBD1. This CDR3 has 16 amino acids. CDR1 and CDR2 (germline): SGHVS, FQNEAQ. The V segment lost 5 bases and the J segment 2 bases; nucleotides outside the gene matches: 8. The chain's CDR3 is CASSLIGTANTGELFF. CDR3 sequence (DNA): TGTGCCAGCAGCCTCATCGGGACAGCCAACACCGGGGAGCTGTTTTTT.

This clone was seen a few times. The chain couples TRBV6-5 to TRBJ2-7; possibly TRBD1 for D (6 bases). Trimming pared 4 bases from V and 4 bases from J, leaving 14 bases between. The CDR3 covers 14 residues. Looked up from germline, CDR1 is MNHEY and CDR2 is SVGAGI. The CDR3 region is CASSFQIQGYEQYF. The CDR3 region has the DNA TGTGCCAGCAGTTTCCAGATACAGGGTTACGAGCAGTACTTC.

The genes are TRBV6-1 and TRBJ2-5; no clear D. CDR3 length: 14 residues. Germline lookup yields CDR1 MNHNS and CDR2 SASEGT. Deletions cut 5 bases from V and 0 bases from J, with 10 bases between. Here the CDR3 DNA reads TGTGCCAGCAGTCCGAGCCTGTACCAAGAGACCCAGTACTTC. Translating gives CASSPSLYQETQYF.

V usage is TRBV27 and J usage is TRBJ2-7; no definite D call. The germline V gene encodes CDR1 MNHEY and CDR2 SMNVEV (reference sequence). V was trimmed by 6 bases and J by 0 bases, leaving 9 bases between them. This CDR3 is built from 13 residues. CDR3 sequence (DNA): TGTGCCAGCAGGCAACATAGCTCCTACGAGCAGTACTTC. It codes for CASRQHSSYEQYF.

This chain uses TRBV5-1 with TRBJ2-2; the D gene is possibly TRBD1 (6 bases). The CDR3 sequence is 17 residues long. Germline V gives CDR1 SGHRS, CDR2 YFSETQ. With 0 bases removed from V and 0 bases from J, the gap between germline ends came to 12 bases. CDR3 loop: CASSLGHRDPNTGELFF. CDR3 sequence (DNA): TGCGCCAGCAGCTTGGGACACAGGGACCCGAACACCGGGGAGCTGTTTTTT.

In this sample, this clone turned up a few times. In DNA, the CDR3 is TGTGCCAGCAAATTCTCCAGCGGGAGGTCGAATGAGCAGTTCTTC. It yields the protein CASKFSSGRSNEQFF. The V gene is TRBV27, the J gene TRBJ2-1; TRBD2 matches at 9 bases. With V trimmed by 7 bases and J by 7 bases, 11 bases remained unmatched. This CDR3 region has 15 residues. Germline V lookup: CDR1 MNHEY, CDR2 SMNVEV (reference sequence).